This passage covers 9 T cell receptor beta chains from one sample sequenced in a study of vaccination and CD4 T cells after COVID-19. Cultured CD4+ T-cell DNA underwent Oncomine TCR Beta short-read sequencing. TCRdb fed the PCR reads into MiXCR, producing one record per CDR3 protein. The repertoire consists of 25,000 or so distinct CDR3 sequences, with roughly a third occurring once and the leading ten covering 3% to 4%. Their antigens are not known. Documented time point: late sampling 161 to 241 days after vaccination in three convalescent patients. Treatment of the sample: roughly ten-day PBMC culture with coronavirus spike peptide pools or control peptides (ViraFEST assay). The source was CD4+ T cells from blood, cultured in vitro, collected about 7 months after SARS-CoV-2 vaccination. Receptors were obtained from a human donor who had recovered from COVID-19.

The rearrangement joins TRBV7-9 to TRBJ2-7; D remains unclear. The CDR3 runs to 15 residues. Between the trimmed V and J ends, which lost 1 base and 3 bases, there was a span of 13 bases. Per the germline V gene, CDR1 is SEHNR and CDR2 is FQNEAQ (reference sequence). The CDR3 is CASSLGNGNNYEQYF. In DNA form, the CDR3 reads TGTGCCAGCAGCTTAGGAAACGGAAATAACTACGAGCAGTACTTC.

This chain connects TRBV7-2 to TRBJ1-6; 8 bases line up with TRBD1. The ends lost 4 bases at V and 9 bases at J; junction bases unmatched: 5. Looked up from germline, CDR1 is SGHTA and CDR2 is FQGNSA. This CDR3 spans 14 amino acids. CDR3 DNA: TGTGCCAGCAGCTCCAGGGGGCAAGGTTCACCCCTCCACTTT. Encoded protein: CASSSRGQGSPLHF.

By share, this clonotype counts as large. This chain links TRBV20-1 with TRBJ2-3; tentatively, D is TRBD1 or TRBD2 (5 bases each). Germline V lookup: CDR1 DFQATT, CDR2 SNEGSKA (reference sequence). The CDR3 is 15 amino acids. Trimming stripped 3 bases from V and 5 bases from J, with 18 bases between. In nucleotides, the CDR3 is TGCAGTGCTAGGAATAGGGGCCGGGCGGGAGATACGCAGTATTTT. The encoded protein is CSARNRGRAGDTQYF.

This clonotype was seen a few times. V gene TRBV24-1 combines with J gene TRBJ2-5; the match to TRBD2 covers 10 bases. The V gene's germline CDR1 is KGHDR and CDR2 SFDVKD. The trim removed 5 bases at V and 2 bases at J, leaving 4 bases unmatched. The CDR3 has 15 residues. The CDR3 here is CATSVLAGGQETQYF. The CDR3 DNA reads as TGTGCCACCAGTGTTTTAGCGGGGGGACAAGAGACCCAGTACTTC.

This clonotype has just a few counts. CDR3 sequence reads: CATSRDPTGQETQYF. The CDR3 nucleotides read TGTGCCACCAGCAGAGACCCCACAGGGCAAGAGACCCAGTACTTC. The chain carries TRBV15 and TRBJ2-5, with D perhaps matching TRBD1 (6 bases). V was clipped by 0 bases and J by 2 bases, with 10 bases between them. Germline lookup yields CDR1 LNHNV and CDR2 YYDKDF (reference sequence). CDR3 length equals 15 residues.

This clonotype was counted a single time. The rearrangement joins TRBV5-1 to TRBJ2-7; 10 nucleotides agree with TRBD2. V lost 1 base to trimming and J lost 5 bases; unmatched junction nucleotides: 9. CDR1 is SGHRS, CDR2 YFSETQ, per germline. The CDR3 has 16 residues. CDR3 protein: CASSLFSSGSVDEQYF. The CDR3 DNA is TGCGCCAGCAGCTTGTTTTCTAGCGGGAGTGTGGACGAGCAGTACTTC. Complete variable domain (other parts from reference TRBV5-1 and TRBJ2-7): KAGVTQTPRYLIKTRGQQVTLSCSPISGHRSVSWYQQTPGQGLQFLFEYFSETQRNKGNFPGRFSGRQFSNSRSEMNVSTLELGDSALYLCASSLFSSGSVDEQYFGPGTRLTVT.

J is TRBJ2-4 and V is TRBV7-9; no reliable D call. V was pared by 1 base and J by 6 bases, with 4 bases between. CDR1 and CDR2 from the germline V gene are SEHNR and FQNEAQ (reference sequence). The CDR3 is 12 residues long. CDR3 nucleotide sequence: TGTGCCAGCAGCTTAGAGGCAAACATTCAGTACTTC. Its translation: CASSLEANIQYF. The full variable domain, completed using reference TRBV7-9 and TRBJ2-4, is DTGVSQNPRHKITKRGQNVTFRCDPISEHNRLYWYRQTLGQGPEFLTYFQNEAQLEKSRLLSDRFSAERPKGSFSTLEIQRTEQGDSAMYLCASSLEANIQYFGAGTRLSVL.

DNA for the CDR3: TGTGCCAGCTCACCACTCGGACAGGGGTCAAACGAGCAGTACTTC. Residues: CASSPLGQGSNEQYF. The chain recombines TRBV18 with TRBJ2-7; 9 nucleotides match TRBD1. CDR1 is KGHSH, CDR2 LQKENI, per germline. V was pared by 1 base and J by 5 bases, with 6 bases of the junction left unmatched. The CDR3 totals 15 residues.

The V call is TRBV21-1, the J call TRBJ2-3. TRBV21-1 is annotated as a pseudogene. CDR3 length equals 17 residues. The CDR3 region has the DNA TGTGCCAGCAAGGGATTGTACCTCGGATTCCGCACAGATACGCAGTATTTT. Translating gives CASKGLYLGFRTDTQYF.